The 15 T cell receptor beta chains below come from one sample, sequenced in a study of CD8 T cells in Susac syndrome. A quantity of about 0.5 to 1 ug RNA underwent reverse transcription using random hexamers. TCRdb used MiXCR to reprocess the immunoSEQ multiplex PCR reads, holding one entry per CDR3 protein. The sample holds roughly 130,000 distinct CDR3 sequences; roughly 94% are singletons and the top ten take 0.1% to 0.15%. Sequenced material: CD4+ T cells from PBMCs. Source of these receptors: a human donor with multiple sclerosis.

The chain employs TRBV12-3 or TRBV12-4 and TRBJ1-2, with a tentative D call TRBD1 (5 bases). V gave up 0 bases and J gave up 3 bases, with 5 bases separating them. This CDR3 region has 13 residues. As DNA, the CDR3 is TGTGCCAGCAGTTTAGCAGGGGACTATGGCTACACCTTC. Amino acids: CASSLAGDYGYTF.

The chain has TRBV12-3 or TRBV12-4 and TRBJ1-2; D possibly corresponds to TRBD1 (5 bases). V was trimmed by 6 bases and J by 4 bases, leaving 12 bases between them. The CDR3 is 13 residues long. As DNA, the CDR3 is TGTGCCAGCAGAACCGACAGCCTCTATGGCTACACCTTC. Its translation: CASRTDSLYGYTF.

V and J are TRBV9 and TRBJ1-1; possibly TRBD1 for D (6 bases). Trimming shortened V by 4 bases and J by 0 bases, and 10 bases separated the two germline ends. From germline, CDR1 is SGDLS and CDR2 YYNGEE. The CDR3 covers 14 residues. The CDR3 region has the DNA TGTGCCAGCAGCAGCTGGGACATGAACACTGAAGCTTTCTTT. It specifies CASSSWDMNTEAFF.

The rearrangement links TRBV5-1 to TRBJ2-3, with D tentatively TRBD2 (5 bases). The CDR3 is 15 residues long. Trimming removed 1 base from V and 4 bases from J, with 13 bases in between. CDR1 is SGHRS and CDR2 is YFSETQ in the germline V gene. In DNA form, the CDR3 reads TGCGCCAGCAGCTTGCGGGGTCTCCTCCCAGATACGCAGTATTTT. This encodes CASSLRGLLPDTQYF.

This chain connects TRBV25-1 to TRBJ1-2; no clear D. This CDR3 contains 12 residues. Trimming pared 3 bases from V and 4 bases from J, leaving 6 bases between. Germline values: CDR1 MGHDK, CDR2 SYGVNS. DNA for the CDR3: TGTGCCAGCAGTGAGGGGATCTATGGCTACACCTTC. Residues: CASSEGIYGYTF.

The CDR3 loop reads CSAPFSSTGELFF. CDR3 bases: TGCAGTGCTCCATTTAGCAGCACCGGGGAGCTGTTTTTT. The chain links TRBV20-1 to TRBJ2-2; D unresolved. Germline V lookup: CDR1 DFQATT, CDR2 SNEGSKA (reference sequence). The CDR3 spans 13 residues. The V and J ends lost 5 bases and 4 bases respectively, with 11 bases between them.

The genes are TRBV6-1 and TRBJ1-2; maybe TRBD1 (6 bases). The CDR3 length is 15 residues. Deletions cut 6 bases from V and 5 bases from J, with 19 bases between. Germline values: CDR1 MNHNS, CDR2 SASEGT. CDR3 loop: CASSRGNTGTYGYTF. The DNA for the CDR3 is TGTGCCAGCAGCAGGGGAAACACGGGGACTTATGGCTACACCTTC.

V and J are TRBV25-1 and TRBJ2-4, with D perhaps TRBD2 (6 bases). V was trimmed by 2 bases and J by 3 bases, leaving 14 bases between them. This CDR3 is built from 16 residues. Germline CDR1 is MGHDK and CDR2 is SYGVNS. CDR3: CASSERGAGLKNIQYF. The CDR3 DNA follows: TGTGCCAGCAGTGAAAGGGGAGCGGGCCTCAAAAACATTCAGTACTTC. The full variable domain, completed using reference TRBV25-1 and TRBJ2-4, is EADIYQTPRYLVIGTGKKITLECSQTMGHDKMYWYQQDPGMELHLIHYSYGVNSTEKGDLSSESTVSRIRTEHFPLTLESARPSHTSQYLCASSERGAGLKNIQYFGAGTRLSVL.

The chain employs TRBV19 and TRBJ1-2; possibly TRBD1 for D (6 bases). Trimming cost V 10 bases and J 8 bases, with 20 bases left between them. The CDR3 runs to 13 residues. Germline V gene lookup returns CDR1 LNHDA and CDR2 SQIVND (reference sequence). As DNA, the CDR3 is TGTGCCACGAGTGGGCAGGGGTGGGGCGGCTACACCTTC. Protein: CATSGQGWGGYTF.

This clonotype was detected once. V and J are TRBV2 and TRBJ1-2, with D perhaps matching TRBD1 (5 bases). V shed 3 bases and J shed 4 bases, with 12 bases lying between them. CDR3 length: 14 residues. The germline V gene encodes CDR1 SNHLY and CDR2 FYNNEI. The CDR3 nucleotides read TGTGCCAGCAGTGAGGGGACTGGCCTCTATGGCTACACCTTC. Its translation is CASSEGTGLYGYTF. The whole variable domain, filled in from reference TRBV2 and TRBJ1-2, reads EPEVTQTPSHQVTQMGQEVILRCVPISNHLYFYWYRQILGQKVEFLVSFYNNEISEKSEIFDDQFSVERPDGSNFTLKIRSTKLEDSAMYFCASSEGTGLYGYTFGSGTRLTVV.

The CDR3 loop is CASSPPGQTGQTQYF. The CDR3 nucleotides are TGTGCCAGCAGTCCTCCTGGACAGACAGGGCAGACCCAGTACTTC. This chain joins TRBV27 and TRBJ2-5; TRBD1 matches 7 bases. Trimming removed 5 bases from V and 6 bases from J; junction bases left unmatched: 12. Germline V CDR1 and CDR2: MNHEY, SMNVEV (reference sequence). The CDR3 loop spans 15 amino acids.

This chain links TRBV6-1 with TRBJ1-4; 7 bases are a match to TRBD1. V dropped 1 base and J dropped 0; count of bases not matched to a gene: 2. The germline CDR1 and CDR2 sequences are MNHNS and SASEGT. CDR3 length: 16 residues. The CDR3 sequence is CASSEDRGATNEKLFF. CDR3 bases: TGTGCCAGCAGTGAAGACAGGGGAGCAACTAATGAAAAACTGTTTTTT.

The CDR3 coding sequence is TGCAGCGTTGAAGATCCCCAGACTAGCGCGAGCACAGATACGCAGTATTTT. This codes for CSVEDPQTSASTDTQYF. The chain carries TRBV29-1 and TRBJ2-3; TRBD2 aligns across 8 bases. The CDR3 runs to 17 residues. Germline V gene lookup returns CDR1 SQVTM and CDR2 ANQGSEA. V gave up 0 bases and J gave up 0 bases; unmatched junction bases: 8.

V is TRBV6-2 or TRBV6-3 and J is TRBJ2-6; 7 positions agree with TRBD1. V shed 5 bases, J shed 2 bases, and the junction held 15 bases outside the gene matches. Germline assignment: CDR1 MNHEY and CDR2 SVGEGT. This CDR3 comprises 19 residues. CDR3 region: CASSPGTASWVPGANVLTF. The CDR3 nucleotides are TGTGCCAGCAGTCCCGGGACAGCAAGCTGGGTTCCTGGGGCCAACGTCCTGACTTTC.

J is TRBJ2-7 and V is TRBV9, with TRBD1 as a possible D gene (6 bases). V was trimmed by 0 bases and J by 3 bases, leaving 16 bases between them. The CDR3 has 16 amino acids. Germline loops: CDR1 SGDLS, CDR2 YYNGEE. CDR3 sequence: CASSVEGTNFFYEQYF. Written as DNA, the CDR3 is TGTGCCAGCAGCGTAGAGGGGACAAACTTTTTCTACGAGCAGTACTTC.